This T cell receptor (beta chain) was captured by sequencing in a study of neurological immune-mediated disorders. This clonotype was seen more than once but under ten times. The authors made cDNA by 5'RACE with 10-nucleotide random UMIs. TCRdb called the 5' RACE reads again in MiXCR, with one record for every CDR3 protein. This sample carries some 50,000 distinct CDR3 sequences, roughly 24% of them seen once, and the ten largest clones take approximately 23%. Trimming removed 3 bases from V and 4 bases from J, with 10 bases in between. CDR3 length: 14 amino acids. The V and J genes are TRBV12-3 or TRBV12-4 and TRBJ1-5, with a possible D match to TRBD1 (6 bases). Sequenced sample: PBMCs. The receptor comes from a woman aged 70 to 79 in good health. The CDR3 spells CASSFGQGNQPQHF. The CDR3 bases are TGTGCCAGCAGTTTTGGGCAGGGGAATCAGCCCCAGCATTTT.